The subject of this entry is one T cell receptor (beta chain). V lost 2 bases, J lost 2 bases, and 14 bases stayed unmatched. The CDR3 spans 18 residues. CDR1 is SGHTA, CDR2 FQGNSA, per germline. Time point in this sample: pre-sensitization, week 0. Treatment denoted: therapeutic diphenylcyclopropenone sensitization with weekly scalp DPC. This record belongs to a study of human T cells and chemical hapten exposure. TCRdb re-derived calls from the RACE reads in MiXCR, one entry per CDR3 protein. The sample consists of about 74,000 distinct CDR3 sequences, 14% of them appearing once. The receptor was derived from a woman aged 45-65 years with alopecia areata. Some clones in this sample may be carry-over from other donors' samples. Sequencing used whole blood, obtained in connection with sensitization to the hapten diphenylcyclopropenone (DPC). V gene TRBV7-2 combines with J gene TRBJ2-5; 7 bases map to TRBD2. DNA for the CDR3: TGTGCCAGCAGCTTAAGGCCGGGCGGGAGTTGGTGGCAAGAGACCCAGTACTTC. Its translation: CASSLRPGGSWWQETQYF.